Here is one T cell receptor (beta chain) with its context. The antigen remains unidentified. The data are from a study of T cells in Graves' hyperthyroidism and ophthalmopathy. Criteria for exclusion of patients were uncontrolled infection, other autoimmune disease, pregnancy or lactation. This CDR3 comprises 15 residues. Trimming stripped 3 bases from V and 4 bases from J, with 16 bases between. Germline V gene sequence: CDR1 DFQATT, CDR2 SNEGSKA (reference sequence). RNA transcripts served as the template for amplifying TCR beta CDR3 regions. During a first-round RT-PCR of the TCR CDR3, the HTBI primer set was used. TCRdb reprocessed the multiplex PCR reads via MiXCR and lists one record per CDR3 protein. The sample includes about 400,000 distinct CDR3 sequences, 14% of them seen just once. Regarding the study as a whole: A model of 13 V-J features distinguished ophthalmopathy from stable hyperthyroidism. The model predicted ophthalmopathy a median roughly 6.3 months before onset.

The J gene is TRBJ2-1, the V gene TRBV20-1; D remains unclear. The sequence derives from a woman aged 30 to 39 with Graves' ophthalmopathy. The specimen sequenced was blood. DNA for the CDR3: TGCAGTGCTAGCGAACCACCGTCACAATACAATGAGCAGTTCTTC. Translation gives CSASEPPSQYNEQFF.